This record covers a single T cell receptor beta chain. At the DNA level, this CDR3 is encoded by other sequences in the same sample as well. CDR1 is LGHDT, CDR2 YNNKEL, per germline (reference sequence). Trimming removed 0 bases from V and 5 bases from J, with 8 bases in between. This CDR3 has 13 residues. The data were obtained in a study of blood T cell repertoires in COVID-19. Study background: Italy, Spain and the United States were the sources of the convalescent and acute COVID-19 samples.

Only in-frame clones appear in the TCRdb table, and some are missing; sequencing was by immunoSEQ multiplex PCR. This table holds 450,000 or so clones, 75% to 90% found once. Sequencing input: peripheral blood. This TCR was sampled from a man between 18 and 35 years old with COVID-19, enrolled during active disease. The chain is built from TRBV3-1 (or the pseudogene TRBV3-2) and TRBJ2-7, with a possible D match to TRBD2 (5 bases). As DNA, the CDR3 is TGTGCCAGCAGCCAAGATCGGGAAGACGAGCAGTACTTC. Its protein is CASSQDREDEQYF.